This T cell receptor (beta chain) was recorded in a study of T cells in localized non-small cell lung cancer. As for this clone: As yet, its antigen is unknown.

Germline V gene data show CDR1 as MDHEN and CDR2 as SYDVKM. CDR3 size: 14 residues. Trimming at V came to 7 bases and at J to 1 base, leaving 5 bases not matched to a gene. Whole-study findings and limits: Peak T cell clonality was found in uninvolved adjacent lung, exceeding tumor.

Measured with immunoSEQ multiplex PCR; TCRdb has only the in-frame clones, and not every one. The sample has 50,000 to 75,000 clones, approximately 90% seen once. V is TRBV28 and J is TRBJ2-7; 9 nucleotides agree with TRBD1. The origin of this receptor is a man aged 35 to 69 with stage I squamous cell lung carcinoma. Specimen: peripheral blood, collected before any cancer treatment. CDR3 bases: TGTGCCAGCATTGGGACAGGGAATTCCTACGAGCAGTACTTC. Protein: CASIGTGNSYEQYF.